This T cell receptor beta chain was sequenced in a study of shared clonotypes between healthy human individuals. A few counts support this clone. Donors, healthy HIV-negative adults, lacked recent acute infections or vaccinations. There were only Caucasian adults among the donors, and all lived in Nashville, Tennessee. Approximately 82 million PBMCs were counted before genomic DNA extraction. Only in-frame clones appear in the TCRdb table, and some are missing; sequencing was by immunoSEQ multiplex PCR. This table has about 490,000 clones, almost 80% appearing once. The CDR3 length is 13 residues. V lost 5 bases and J lost 5, with 13 bases in between. Per germline, CDR1 MDHEN and CDR2 SYDVKM.

The sample consisted of PBMCs. The V and J genes are TRBV28 and TRBJ2-7; weak D call: TRBD2 (5 bases). The TCR originated in a woman aged 40 to 50 in good health. Some clones in this sample may be carry-over from other donors' samples. CDR3 DNA sequence: TGTGCCAGCAGTGAGGGTGCAGTTCACGAGCAGTACTTC. This encodes CASSEGAVHEQYF.